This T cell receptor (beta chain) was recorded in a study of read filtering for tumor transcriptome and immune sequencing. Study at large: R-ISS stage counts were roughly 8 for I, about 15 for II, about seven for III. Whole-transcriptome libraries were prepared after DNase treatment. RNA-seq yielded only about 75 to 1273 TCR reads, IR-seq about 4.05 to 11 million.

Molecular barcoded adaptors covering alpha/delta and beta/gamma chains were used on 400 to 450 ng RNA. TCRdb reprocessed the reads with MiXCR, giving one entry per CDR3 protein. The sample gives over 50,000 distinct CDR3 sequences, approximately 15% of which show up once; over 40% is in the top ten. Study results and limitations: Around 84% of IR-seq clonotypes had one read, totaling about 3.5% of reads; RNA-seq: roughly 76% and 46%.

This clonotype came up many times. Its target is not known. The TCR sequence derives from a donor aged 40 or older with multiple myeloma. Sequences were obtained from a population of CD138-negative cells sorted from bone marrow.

DNA of the CDR3: TGCAGCGTTGAAGAGCTTAGCGGGGGTGAGCAGTTCTTC. It codes for CSVEELSGGEQFF. The V gene is TRBV29-1, the J gene TRBJ2-1, with 9 bases fitting TRBD2. This CDR3 is built from 13 residues. V shed 0 bases and J 9 bases; nucleotides not matched to a gene: 3. CDR1 is SQVTM, CDR2 ANQGSEA, per germline.